The 22 T cell receptor beta chains in this list originate from one sample, sequenced in a study of identical twins. TCRdb re-derived calls from the 5' RACE reads in MiXCR, one entry per CDR3 protein. Of about 480,000 distinct CDR3 sequences listed, 14% were seen once; the top ten hold 0.52%. These data also formed part of another study, on yellow fever vaccine responses in identical twins.

Sequencing used CD4+ T cells sorted from blood. These receptor sequences come from a woman younger than 30 in good health.

The chain joins TRBV7-2 to TRBJ2-2; the D is unclear. Germline-derived CDR1 and CDR2 are SGHTA and FQGNSA. Trimming removed 8 bases from V and 6 bases from J, with 16 bases in between. The CDR3 sequence is 14 residues long. CDR3 residues: CASRTSTTAGELFF. CDR3 DNA sequence: TGTGCCAGCCGCACATCTACCACCGCCGGGGAGCTGTTTTTT.

Only a few counts were recorded for this clonotype. The rearrangement links TRBV15 to TRBJ2-1; D perhaps matches TRBD2 (7 bases). Per germline, CDR1 LNHNV and CDR2 YYDKDF (reference sequence). This CDR3 contains 14 residues. The V gene lost 7 bases and the J gene lost 8 bases, with 18 bases spanning the gap. For the CDR3, the DNA is TGTGCCACCACCGCGGGGGCAGGTTTGGATGAGCAGTTCTTC. Translating gives CATTAGAGLDEQFF.

This rearrangement joins TRBV6-5 to TRBJ1-4, with no clear D. Trimming pared 6 bases from V and 8 bases from J, leaving 10 bases between. Germline assignment: CDR1 MNHEY and CDR2 SVGAGI. This CDR3 comprises 12 residues. The CDR3 loop is CASSPDPEKLFF. Here the CDR3 DNA reads TGTGCCAGCAGCCCCGACCCGGAAAAACTGTTTTTT.

The chain carries TRBV28 and TRBJ2-3; maybe TRBD2 (7 bases). Germline values: CDR1 MDHEN, CDR2 SYDVKM. The CDR3 contains 14 residues. V lost 10 bases to trimming and J lost 8 bases, with 22 bases between them. The CDR3 sequence: CAIQGGALATTQYF. In nucleotides, the CDR3 is TGTGCCATCCAAGGGGGGGCTCTAGCGACTACGCAGTATTTT.

The rearrangement uses TRBV14 and TRBJ1-1; D remains ambiguous. This CDR3 contains 13 residues. V shed 1 base and J shed 8 bases, with 11 bases lying between them. Germline loops: CDR1 SGHDN, CDR2 FVKESK. The CDR3 DNA reads as TGTGCCAGCAGCCAAGGACGGGATGCGGAAGCTTTCTTT. Translating gives CASSQGRDAEAFF.

V and J are TRBV12-3 or TRBV12-4 and TRBJ2-1, with 8 bases matching TRBD1. This CDR3 has 16 residues. The J segment lost 7 bases and the V segment lost 0 bases, leaving 8 bases of the junction unmatched. Written as DNA, the CDR3 is TGTGCCAGCAGTTTAGCGGGCAGGGGGCGCAGGAATGAGCAGTTCTTC. Its protein is CASSLAGRGRRNEQFF.

The table lists this clonotype with a few counts. V gene TRBV27 combines with J gene TRBJ2-3; D is possibly TRBD2 (5 bases). V lost 3 bases and J 0 bases, leaving 13 bases between the germline ends. The germline CDR1 and CDR2 sequences are MNHEY and SMNVEV (reference sequence). The CDR3 is made up of 16 amino acids. Here the CDR3 reads CASSFMRARSTDTQYF. The CDR3 coding sequence is TGTGCCAGCAGTTTTATGAGGGCCCGTAGCACAGATACGCAGTATTTT.

This clonotype was seen many times. The V call is TRBV7-2, the J call TRBJ2-3, with a weak D call TRBD2 (5 bases). The CDR3 consists of 15 residues. Germline V lookup: CDR1 SGHTA, CDR2 FQGNSA. Trimming removed 6 bases at V and 2 bases at J, with 15 bases between. The CDR3 DNA reads TGTGCCAGCAGACGGGATCAGCGGATCACAGATACGCAGTATTTT. Amino acids: CASRRDQRITDTQYF.

In this sample, this clonotype turned up a few times. The J gene is TRBJ2-5, the V gene TRBV3-1; D gene unclear. Trimming cost V 1 base and J 9 bases, with 15 bases left between them. The CDR3 is 14 amino acids. Per the germline V gene, CDR1 is LGHDT and CDR2 is YNNKEL (reference sequence). As DNA, the CDR3 is TGTGCCAGCAGCCAAGGAGGCCCCCCCCGGCCCCAGTACTTC. Its translation: CASSQGGPPRPQYF.

The chain has TRBV6-5 and TRBJ1-1; 8 bases align to TRBD1. CDR3 length: 12 residues. V was clipped by 5 bases and J by 11 bases; unmatched bases: 7. Looked up from germline, CDR1 is MNHEY and CDR2 is SVGAGI. The CDR3: CASSLGQGSAFF. CDR3 bases: TGTGCCAGCAGTCTCGGACAGGGTTCCGCTTTCTTT.

This clonotype showed up just a few times. This rearrangement joins TRBV29-1 to TRBJ1-1; the match to TRBD1 covers 7 bases. The CDR3 is 15 residues long. Trimming removed 5 bases from V and 5 bases from J; junction bases left unmatched: 14. The V gene's germline CDR1 is SQVTM and CDR2 ANQGSEA. The CDR3 region has the DNA TGCAGCGTTATCACCGGACAGGCCGGGGGGACTGAAGCTTTCTTT. This codes for CSVITGQAGGTEAFF.

V and J are TRBV7-2 and TRBJ2-7; tentative D call: TRBD2 (5 bases). V dropped 1 base and J dropped 6 bases, with 13 bases sitting between them. Germline CDR1 SGHTA, CDR2 FQGNSA. This CDR3 region has 14 residues. DNA for the CDR3: TGTGCCAGCAGCTTAGGGGCTCGGGGTTCCGAGCAGTACTTC. Its protein product is CASSLGARGSEQYF.

This clonotype was counted only a few times. The chain joins TRBV6-6 to TRBJ1-6, with unresolved D. Germline lookup yields CDR1 MNHNY and CDR2 SVGAGI (reference sequence). The CDR3 is 12 residues long. The V and J ends lost 0 bases and 11 bases respectively, with 5 bases between them. CDR3 in DNA: TGTGCCAGCAGTTACTCCAAGGCACCCCTCCACTTT. This sequence encodes CASSYSKAPLHF.

This clonotype was seen more than once but under ten times. This chain joins TRBV5-1 and TRBJ2-4; 13 nucleotides line up with TRBD2. V lost 4 bases, J lost 13 bases, and 5 bases stayed unmatched. The CDR3 spans 13 residues. Germline assignment: CDR1 SGHRS and CDR2 YFSETQ. CDR3 protein: CASSDGTSGAQYF. In nucleotides, the CDR3 is TGCGCCAGCAGCGACGGGACTAGCGGGGCCCAGTACTTC.

This clonotype has just a few counts. The rearrangement uses TRBV7-2 and TRBJ2-3; D gene uncertain. This CDR3 comprises 14 residues. Germline V lookup: CDR1 SGHTA, CDR2 FQGNSA. Trimming stripped 5 bases from V and 4 bases from J, with 13 bases between. The CDR3 spells CASSHRALADTQYF. CDR3 bases: TGTGCCAGCAGCCACCGAGCCCTGGCAGATACGCAGTATTTT.

In its sample, this clonotype was seen a few times. This chain connects TRBV10-3 to TRBJ2-5, with 9 bases identical to TRBD1. Germline loops: CDR1 ENHRY, CDR2 SYGVKD. The CDR3 extends over 16 amino acids. Trimming at V came to 6 bases and at J to 4 bases, leaving 12 bases not matched to a gene. CDR3 in DNA: TGTGCCATCAGCCGGGACAGGGCCATGCGGGGAGAGACCCAGTACTTC. Protein sequence: CAISRDRAMRGETQYF.

This clonotype has just a few counts. This chain joins TRBV20-1 and TRBJ2-1; perhaps TRBD1 as D (6 bases). CDR1 and CDR2 (germline): DFQATT, SNEGSKA (reference sequence). The CDR3 runs 14 residues. The V gene lost 3 bases and the J gene lost 7 bases, with 16 bases spanning the gap. DNA for the CDR3: TGCAGTGCTAGGTCTTTGACAGGCCTGAATGAGCAGTTCTTC. Its translation: CSARSLTGLNEQFF.

The CDR3 reads CASSVPSGVQFF. The CDR3 DNA sequence: TGTGCCAGCAGCGTACCGTCGGGTGTGCAGTTCTTC. The chain uses TRBV7-2 and TRBJ2-1; D gene uncertain. CDR1 and CDR2 from the germline V gene are SGHTA and FQGNSA. The V gene lost 5 bases and the J gene lost 12 bases, with 14 bases spanning the gap. The CDR3 totals 12 residues.

The genes are TRBV5-1 and TRBJ2-5, with D hard to call. Trimming left V 0 bases short and J 2 bases short, with 8 bases between. The CDR3 consists of 14 residues. From germline, CDR1 is SGHRS and CDR2 YFSETQ. The CDR3 nucleotides read TGCGCCAGCAGCTTGGCGGCGGAACAAGAGACCCAGTACTTC. This encodes CASSLAAEQETQYF. The variable domain in full, with the rest retrieved from reference TRBV5-1 and TRBJ2-5, is KAGVTQTPRYLIKTRGQQVTLSCSPISGHRSVSWYQQTPGQGLQFLFEYFSETQRNKGNFPGRFSGRQFSNSRSEMNVSTLELGDSALYLCASSLAAEQETQYFGPGTRLLVL.

The rearrangement uses TRBV5-1 and TRBJ2-5; TRBD2 agrees at 12 bases. The CDR3 extends over 19 amino acids. Per germline, CDR1 SGHRS and CDR2 YFSETQ. V shed 0 bases, J shed 2 bases, and the junction held 11 bases outside the gene matches. Here the CDR3 DNA reads TGCGCCAGCAGCTTGGCCGGGCTAGCGGGAGGGCCCTCTCAAGAGACCCAGTACTTC. It translates to CASSLAGLAGGPSQETQYF.

This clonotype came up a few times. The rearrangement joins TRBV12-3 or TRBV12-4 to TRBJ1-6, with 10 bases that match TRBD1. The CDR3 runs 14 residues. V was clipped by 7 bases and J by 13 bases; unmatched bases: 10. This chain's CDR3 is CASTLGQGGSPLHF. As DNA, the CDR3 is TGTGCCAGCACGTTAGGACAGGGGGGTAGTCCCCTCCACTTT.

This clonotype was found a few times. V and J are TRBV24-1 and TRBJ2-7; D perhaps matches TRBD1 (5 bases). The length of the CDR3 is 14 residues. Trimming removed 4 bases at V and 2 bases at J, with 11 bases between. CDR1 and CDR2 from the germline V gene are KGHDR and SFDVKD. The CDR3, as DNA: TGTGCCACCAGTGACTCGACAGCCCCCTACGAGCAGTACTTC. Amino acids: CATSDSTAPYEQYF.